Sequencing of this T cell receptor (beta chain) was carried out in a study of shared clonotypes between healthy human individuals. The wider study: A couple of women and three men aged 18 to 49 made up the donors. Study findings and constraints: Only blood was sampled, and tissue TCR repertoires likely differ from blood ones.

As for this clone: Its matching antigen is unknown.

After removal of 0 bases from V and 4 bases from J, the junction contained 9 bases not matched to a gene. The CDR3 sequence is 16 residues long. CDR1 is SGHKS, CDR2 YYEKEE, per germline (reference sequence). Libraries were prepared by immunoSEQ multiplex PCR; TCRdb keeps only in-frame clonotypes and omits some of them. The sample has 2 million to 3 million clones, roughly 93% seen once. The sequenced sample was naive CD4+ T cells from PBMCs. Described subset: CD45RA+ positively selected. V and J are TRBV5-5 and TRBJ1-1, with 7 nucleotides matching TRBD1. The TCR sequence derives from a man between 18 and 29 years old in good health. Some clones in this sample may be carry-over from other donors' samples. The CDR3 DNA is TGTGCCAGCAGCTTGGAGCCGACAGGGAGAGGCACTGAAGCTTTCTTT. Protein product: CASSLEPTGRGTEAFF.